The 28 T cell receptor beta chains reported below all come from one sample, sequenced in a study of cytomegalovirus exposure and HLA in healthy donors. The primer mix had 60 Vbeta and 13 Jbeta primers. Libraries were prepared by immunoSEQ multiplex PCR; TCRdb keeps only in-frame clonotypes and omits some of them. Found here are roughly 160,000 clones, approximately 74% of them singletons; the top ten hold 2.8%. The specimen was PBMCs. The receptors come from a woman aged 25-40 years in good health and CMV-seronegative.

The chain uses TRBV28 and TRBJ2-2, with D possibly matching TRBD2 (6 bases). Germline loops: CDR1 MDHEN, CDR2 SYDVKM. Trimming removed 1 base at V and 7 bases at J, with 7 bases between. The CDR3 spans 13 residues. As DNA, the CDR3 is TGTGCCAGCAGTTTATCCGGGGGCGGGGAGCTGTTTTTT. Translating gives CASSLSGGGELFF. Variable domain in full (rest from reference TRBV28 and TRBJ2-2): DVKVTQSSRYLVKRTGEKVFLECVQDMDHENMFWYRQDPGLGLRLIYFSYDVKMKEKGDIPEGYSVSREKKERFSLILESASTNQTSMYLCASSLSGGGELFFGEGSRLTVL.

The chain links TRBV7-9 to TRBJ1-2; 9 nucleotides align to TRBD1. This CDR3 spans 17 amino acids. Germline lookup yields CDR1 SEHNR and CDR2 FQNEAQ (reference sequence). After removal of 5 bases from V and 6 bases from J, the junction contained 16 bases not matched to a gene. Here the CDR3 reads CASSPARDREYSHGYTF. CDR3 in DNA: TGTGCCAGCAGCCCCGCCCGGGACAGGGAGTATTCGCATGGCTACACCTTC.

The chain recombines TRBV6-1 with TRBJ2-7, with a tentative D call TRBD1 (6 bases). CDR3 length equals 15 residues. The V and J ends lost 0 bases and 3 bases respectively, with 12 bases between them. Germline V gene sequence: CDR1 MNHNS, CDR2 SASEGT. The CDR3 DNA follows: TGTGCCAGCAGTGAAGCGAACCACAGGGTCTACGAGCAGTACTTC. Its protein is CASSEANHRVYEQYF.

The V call is TRBV6-1, the J call TRBJ1-1, with D maybe TRBD1 (5 bases). The CDR3 has 14 residues. In germline, CDR1 is MNHNS, CDR2 SASEGT. V dropped 6 bases and J dropped 5 bases, with 16 bases sitting between them. Here the CDR3 reads CASRMGQAGTEAFF. CDR3 nucleotide sequence: TGTGCCAGCAGGATGGGGCAGGCGGGGACTGAAGCTTTCTTT.

The chain couples TRBV7-9 to TRBJ2-7; 7 nucleotides line up with TRBD2. With V trimmed by 1 base and J by 2 bases, 8 bases remained unmatched. The CDR3 is made up of 16 amino acids. Germline CDR1 is SEHNR and CDR2 is FQNEAQ (reference sequence). This CDR3 reads CASSLGRTRATYEQYF. The CDR3, as DNA: TGTGCCAGCAGCTTAGGAAGGACTAGAGCCACCTACGAGCAGTACTTC.

This clone has just a few counts. This chain joins TRBV10-2 and TRBJ2-7; TRBD2 matches 9 bases. Looked up from germline, CDR1 is WSHSY and CDR2 is SAAADI. The CDR3 loop spans 14 amino acids. Trimming took 7 bases from V and 2 from J; bases not matched to a gene: 6. The CDR3 here is CASNRGGRAYEQYF. CDR3 nucleotide sequence: TGCGCCAGCAATCGTGGCGGGAGGGCCTACGAGCAGTACTTC.

The V call is TRBV5-1, the J call TRBJ2-7; 7 nucleotides align to TRBD1. Trimming took 3 bases from V and 9 from J; bases not matched to a gene: 12. Germline-derived CDR1 and CDR2 are SGHRS and YFSETQ. CDR3 length: 14 residues. The CDR3 loop reads CASSSSRDSATQYF. The CDR3 region has the DNA TGCGCCAGCAGCTCAAGCAGGGACAGCGCAACGCAGTACTTC.

This rearrangement joins TRBV7-3 to TRBJ2-2; D unresolved. The CDR3 runs to 14 residues. CDR1 and CDR2 from the germline V gene are SGHTA and FQGTGA. Trimming took off 1 base at V and 2 bases at J, with 5 bases between the two ends. CDR3 DNA: TGTGCCAGCAGCTTAAACAGTAACACCGGGGAGCTGTTTTTT. Protein: CASSLNSNTGELFF.

This clone appeared a few times. V gene TRBV14 combines with J gene TRBJ2-4, with 8 bases lining up with TRBD2. Germline V gene sequence: CDR1 SGHDN, CDR2 FVKESK. Trimming at V came to 8 bases and at J to 5 bases, leaving 5 bases not matched to a gene. CDR3 length: 13 amino acids. CDR3 sequence reads: CASQPGGENIQYF. In DNA, the CDR3 is TGTGCCAGCCAACCCGGGGGGGAAAACATTCAGTACTTC.

The genes are TRBV6-1 and TRBJ2-3; 11 bases are a match to TRBD1. This CDR3 region has 16 residues. V dropped 2 bases and J dropped 5; count of bases not matched to a gene: 6. Germline V CDR1 and CDR2: MNHNS, SASEGT. The CDR3 DNA reads TGTGCCAGCAGTGAATTGTTGGGGACAGGGGGAGATACGCAGTATTTT. This translates into CASSELLGTGGDTQYF.

The V and J genes are TRBV12-5 and TRBJ1-5, with 8 bases lining up with TRBD1. J lost 2 bases, V lost 6 bases, and 12 bases had no gene match. The germline gives CDR1 LGHNT, CDR2 FRNRAP. The CDR3 totals 17 residues. DNA of the CDR3: TGTGCTAGTGGGACGGACAGGGAGGTGGTCGGCAATCAGCCCCAGCATTTT. Amino acid sequence: CASGTDREVVGNQPQHF.

V gene TRBV11-2 combines with J gene TRBJ2-5; 11 bases are shared with TRBD1. CDR1 and CDR2 (germline): SGHAT, FQNNGV. This CDR3 region has 16 residues. With 5 bases clipped from V and 2 bases from J, the junction kept 7 bases outside the gene matches. DNA of the CDR3: TGTGCCAGCAGCCCCGGGACAGGGGGGATTCAAGAGACCCAGTACTTC. This translates into CASSPGTGGIQETQYF.

The chain uses TRBV4-1 and TRBJ1-5, with D tentatively TRBD1 (6 bases). The CDR3 runs 15 residues. Germline V gene lookup returns CDR1 MGHRA and CDR2 YSYEKL. The V end lost 3 bases, the J end lost 0 bases, and 9 bases lay between the germline ends. Here the CDR3 reads CASSQYRDSNQPQHF. CDR3 nucleotides: TGCGCCAGCAGCCAGTACAGGGATAGCAATCAGCCCCAGCATTTT.

The table lists this clone with a few counts. The gene calls are TRBV11-2 and TRBJ2-3, with D possibly being TRBD2 (6 bases). The CDR3 contains 16 residues. The germline gives CDR1 SGHAT, CDR2 FQNNGV. V lost 5 bases to trimming and J lost 0 bases, with 15 bases between them. The CDR3 protein is CASSPYPGLSTDTQYF. CDR3 DNA sequence: TGTGCCAGCAGCCCTTACCCGGGACTGAGCACAGATACGCAGTATTTT.

In its sample, this clone was seen a few times. The chain employs TRBV18 and TRBJ2-7; no clear D gene. Looked up from germline, CDR1 is KGHSH and CDR2 is LQKENI. The CDR3 runs 12 residues. Trimming pared 3 bases from V and 5 bases from J, leaving 8 bases between. The CDR3 reads CASSPNLDEQYF. In DNA, the CDR3 is TGTGCCAGCTCACCGAACCTAGACGAGCAGTACTTC. Filled out from reference TRBV18 and TRBJ2-7, the complete variable domain reads NAGVMQNPRHLVRRRGQEARLRCSPMKGHSHVYWYRQLPEEGLKFMVYLQKENIIDESGMPKERFSAEFPKEGPSILRIQQVVRGDSAAYFCASSPNLDEQYFGPGTRLTVT.

V is TRBV6-6 and J is TRBJ2-2; the D gene is possibly TRBD2 (5 bases). Germline CDR1 reads MNHNY; CDR2 reads SVGAGI (reference sequence). The V gene lost 8 bases and the J gene lost 4 bases, with 14 bases spanning the gap. The CDR3 has 14 amino acids. The DNA of the CDR3 is TGTGCCAGCCTAAACGGGGATTTCACCGGGGAGCTGTTTTTT. This sequence encodes CASLNGDFTGELFF.

This clone appeared once. The chain combines TRBV10-3 with TRBJ2-3, with 11 bases that match TRBD2. Germline CDR1 ENHRY, CDR2 SYGVKD. J lost 0 bases, V lost 6 bases, and 11 bases had no gene match. This CDR3 is built from 18 residues. The DNA of the CDR3 is TGTGCCATCAGGGGACCCGGACTAGCGGGTCAAAGCACAGATACGCAGTATTTT. It translates to CAIRGPGLAGQSTDTQYF.

The CDR3 sequence: CASSLLAGGSETQYF. The CDR3 coding sequence is TGTGCCAGCAGCTTACTAGCGGGAGGGTCGGAGACCCAGTACTTC. The chain uses TRBV7-9 and TRBJ2-5; 12 bases are shared with TRBD2. CDR3 length: 15 amino acids. The J segment lost 5 bases and the V segment lost 2 bases, leaving 3 bases of the junction unmatched. The germline gives CDR1 SEHNR, CDR2 FQNEAQ (reference sequence). Based on the CDR3 plus reference TRBV7-9 and TRBJ2-5, the full variable domain is DTGVSQNPRHKITKRGQNVTFRCDPISEHNRLYWYRQTLGQGPEFLTYFQNEAQLEKSRLLSDRFSAERPKGSFSTLEIQRTEQGDSAMYLCASSLLAGGSETQYFGPGTRLLVL.

The DNA for the CDR3 is TGTGCCAGCAGTTTAAGGACAGGGCACACCGGGGAGCTGTTTTTT. Translating it yields CASSLRTGHTGELFF. The chain recombines TRBV27 with TRBJ2-2, with TRBD1 identical over 8 bases. The CDR3 loop spans 15 amino acids. Germline CDR1 is MNHEY and CDR2 is SMNVEV (reference sequence). The J segment lost 3 bases and the V segment lost 2 bases, leaving 2 bases of the junction unmatched.

This clone was counted a few times. The V and J genes are TRBV29-1 and TRBJ2-7; D is perhaps TRBD1 (6 bases). In germline, CDR1 is SQVTM, CDR2 ANQGSEA. V was shortened by 2 bases and J by 6 bases, with 14 bases between the two germline ends. The length of the CDR3 is 13 residues. The CDR3 sequence is CSVERGRGREQYF. In nucleotides, the CDR3 is TGCAGCGTTGAACGTGGCAGGGGTCGCGAGCAGTACTTC.

This chain connects TRBV6-1 to TRBJ1-1; no definite D call. The CDR3 extends over 13 amino acids. The V end lost 3 bases, the J end lost 1 base, and 6 bases lay between the germline ends. The V gene's germline CDR1 is MNHNS and CDR2 SASEGT. The CDR3 coding sequence is TGTGCCAGCAGTGAGAGGCCGAACACTGAAGCTTTCTTT. Amino acid sequence: CASSERPNTEAFF.

This clone was recorded once. The chain employs TRBV4-3 and TRBJ1-2; D gene ambiguous. The CDR3 covers 14 residues. V lost 2 bases, J lost 8 bases, and 15 bases lay in between. Germline CDR1 reads LGHNA; CDR2 reads YSLEER. This CDR3 reads CASSQQQYRGGYTF. The CDR3 DNA reads as TGCGCCAGCAGCCAACAACAATACCGGGGAGGCTACACCTTC.

The chain has TRBV2 and TRBJ2-7; D uncertain. The CDR3 covers 13 residues. Trimming pared 3 bases from V and 5 bases from J, leaving 11 bases between. CDR1 SNHLY and CDR2 FYNNEI come from the germline V gene. The chain's CDR3 is CASSDPQVHEQYF. The CDR3 DNA reads TGTGCCAGCAGTGATCCCCAGGTCCACGAGCAGTACTTC. The full variable domain, its missing parts supplied by reference TRBV2 and TRBJ2-7, is EPEVTQTPSHQVTQMGQEVILRCVPISNHLYFYWYRQILGQKVEFLVSFYNNEISEKSEIFDDQFSVERPDGSNFTLKIRSTKLEDSAMYFCASSDPQVHEQYFGPGTRLTVT.

Regarding this clone: Different DNA sequences within this sample yield the same CDR3. The J gene is TRBJ1-2, the V gene TRBV5-4; perhaps TRBD1 as D (6 bases). Trimming removed 1 base at V and 5 bases at J, with 9 bases between. The germline V gene has CDR1 SGHNT and CDR2 YYREEE (reference sequence). The CDR3 runs 13 residues. CDR3 sequence: CASSLYRDYGYTF. The CDR3, as DNA: TGTGCCAGCAGCTTGTACAGGGATTATGGCTACACCTTC.

This chain links TRBV4-2 with TRBJ2-1, with a possible D match to TRBD2 (5 bases). The CDR3 runs to 15 residues. Trimming stripped 2 bases from V and 7 bases from J, with 15 bases between. Germline V gene sequence: CDR1 LGHNA, CDR2 YNFKEQ. In DNA form, the CDR3 reads TGTGCCAGCAGCCAACCGGGTACTAGTTTGAATGAGCAGTTCTTC. This gives the protein CASSQPGTSLNEQFF.

This clone has just a few counts. The rearrangement uses TRBV30 and TRBJ1-5; D may be TRBD1 (5 bases). V lost 0 bases to trimming and J lost 9 bases, with 18 bases between them. The CDR3 length is 15 residues. The germline CDR1 and CDR2 sequences are GTSNPN and SVGIG (reference sequence). DNA of the CDR3: TGTGCCTGGAGTGTAGGCGGGACGGAAAATGGGCCCCAGCATTTT. Encoded protein: CAWSVGGTENGPQHF.

This chain's CDR3 is CASSHPTGGSGANVLTF. CDR3 nucleotide sequence: TGTGCCAGCAGCCACCCAACGGGGGGATCTGGGGCCAACGTCCTGACTTTC. The chain combines TRBV5-4 with TRBJ2-6; 7 bases are a match to TRBD2. J lost 1 base, V lost 4 bases, and 8 bases had no gene match. The CDR3 runs 17 residues. Germline values: CDR1 SGHNT, CDR2 YYREEE (reference sequence).

The chain carries TRBV15 and TRBJ2-1; 8 nucleotides match TRBD1. This CDR3 is 14 amino acids long. The germline CDR1 and CDR2 sequences are LNHNV and YYDKDF (reference sequence). J lost 7 bases, V lost 9 bases, and 11 bases had no gene match. CDR3: CATLPTDRENEQFF. The CDR3 bases are TGTGCCACACTCCCAACGGACAGGGAGAATGAGCAGTTCTTC.